The T cell receptor (beta chain) described here comes from a study of T cell repertoires in cytomegalovirus infection. Study-wide context: Matching HLA type, along with CMV infection, was indicated by public TCR beta signatures. General study findings and limits: HLA-C-restricted CMV-specific TCR beta clonotypes prevailed in the ex vivo response. Identification of carriers of CMV plus the relevant HLA was achieved through cumulative public TCR beta family frequency.

TCRdb fed the reads into MiXCR, producing one record per CDR3 protein. The sample shows about 250,000 distinct CDR3 sequences, around 12% of them seen only once. There are a few counts of this clonotype. Its matching antigen is unknown. The sample comprised PBMCs. The TCR comes from a human donor in good health (CMV status not recorded). Some clones in this sample may be carry-over from other donors' samples.

The CDR3 sequence is CASCYSSGANVLTF. CDR3 bases: TGTGCCAGCTGTTACAGCTCTGGGGCCAACGTCCTGACTTTC. The gene calls are TRBV28 and TRBJ2-6; D remains unclear. The length of the CDR3 is 14 residues. Germline CDR1 is MDHEN and CDR2 is SYDVKM. Trimming took 8 bases from V and 0 from J, leaving 8 bases between them.